Shown below are 6 T cell receptor beta chains from a single sample sequenced in a study of shared clonotypes between healthy human individuals. The table came from immunoSEQ multiplex PCR; TCRdb's copy has only in-frame clones and leaves some out. In the table there are hundreds of thousands of clones, about 92% of which are singletons. Naive CD8 cells comprised CD45RO-negative, CCR7-positively selected cells, excluding terminally differentiated effector memory CD45RA+ cells. The sample consisted of naive CD8+ T cells sorted from blood. The receptors shown here come from a man under 40 in good health.

V gene TRBV28 combines with J gene TRBJ2-1, with TRBD2 identical over 8 bases. CDR3 length equals 15 residues. The junction had 7 bases not matched to a gene; V was cut back by 5 bases and J by 4 bases. Germline lookup yields CDR1 MDHEN and CDR2 SYDVKM. The CDR3 region has the DNA TGTGCCAGCAGTCCGGGACTAGGCCCGTACAATGAGCAGTTCTTC. Translation gives CASSPGLGPYNEQFF.

V is TRBV7-9 and J is TRBJ2-1, with 9 bases fitting TRBD2. Trimming cost V 5 bases and J 0 bases; bases outside gene matches: 11. The CDR3 runs to 18 residues. The germline gives CDR1 SEHNR, CDR2 FQNEAQ (reference sequence). DNA of the CDR3: TGTGCCAGCAGCCCGCCCTGGCGGGAGGGTTACTCCTACAATGAGCAGTTCTTC. It codes for CASSPPWREGYSYNEQFF.

The J gene is TRBJ1-2, the V gene TRBV19; D is unresolved. The germline V gene encodes CDR1 LNHDA and CDR2 SQIVND (reference sequence). CDR3 size: 13 residues. Trimming shortened V by 2 bases and J by 7 bases, and 11 bases separated the two germline ends. In nucleotides, the CDR3 is TGTGCCAGTAGTATATCCCTGAGAGGTGGCTACACCTTC. Encoded protein: CASSISLRGGYTF.

This sequence joins TRBV27 and TRBJ2-1; 11 nucleotides match TRBD2. This CDR3 comprises 14 residues. The germline gives CDR1 MNHEY, CDR2 SMNVEV (reference sequence). V was pared by 7 bases and J by 6 bases, with 5 bases of the junction left unmatched. The CDR3: CASTNSGRVNEQFF. DNA for the CDR3: TGTGCCAGCACCAATAGCGGGAGGGTCAATGAGCAGTTCTTC.

The chain has TRBV7-6 and TRBJ2-7; D is unclear. There are 14 residues in the CDR3. The V end was cut by 3 bases, the J end by 1 base, with 10 bases between. Germline CDR1 is SGHVS and CDR2 is FNYEAQ. The CDR3 DNA sequence: TGTGCCAGCAGCTTGGTAGCCGGTTCCTACGAGCAGTACTTC. Encoded protein: CASSLVAGSYEQYF.

As concerns this clone: One end of the junction is discordant with germline, which a read error may explain. The chain couples TRBV4-1 to TRBJ2-7; D gene unclear. CDR1 is MGHRA and CDR2 is YSYEKL in the germline V gene. The CDR3 loop spans 14 amino acids. CDR3 nucleotides: TGCGCCAGCAGCCGCGCGGAACAAACCTACAAGCAGTACTTC. It encodes CASSRAEQTYKQYF.